Below, 24 T cell receptor beta chains from the same sample are listed, as sequenced in a study of regulatory T cells in long-lasting Graves disease. Relying on iRepertoire HTBI primers and Arm-PCR of CDR3 regions, the team built TCR beta libraries. TCRdb called the multiplex PCR reads again in MiXCR, with one record for every CDR3 protein. The table lists fewer than 600,000 distinct CDR3 sequences, 22% of them singletons, with around 13% in the top ten. Time point described: persistent/refractory GD, antithyroid drugs over 5 years with positive TRAb. RNA isolated from PBMCs was used to make the TCR library. The material was peripheral blood mononuclear cells (PBMCs), obtained when the disease was refractory, from a patient treated with antithyroid drugs. The receptors come from a female donor with Graves disease.

This clonotype came up many times. V usage is TRBV19 and J usage is TRBJ1-1; D remains ambiguous. Germline-derived CDR1 and CDR2 are LNHDA and SQIVND (reference sequence). The V end was cut by 7 bases, the J end by 3 bases, with 12 bases between. CDR3 size: 13 residues. CDR3 in DNA: TGTGCCAGTAAGGAGGGAGTGGACACTGAAGCTTTCTTT. This codes for CASKEGVDTEAFF.

This clonotype was seen repeatedly, ten times or more. This chain links TRBV28 with TRBJ1-2, with D unclear. The CDR3 runs 13 residues. Germline values: CDR1 MDHEN, CDR2 SYDVKM. Trimming removed 2 bases at V and 6 bases at J, with 10 bases between. CDR3 nucleotides: TGTGCCAGCAGTTTACACCAAAACAATGGCTACACCTTC. This encodes CASSLHQNNGYTF.

In this sample, this clonotype turned up many times. The rearrangement links TRBV7-2 to TRBJ2-4, with 10 nucleotides matching TRBD1. Germline V gene lookup returns CDR1 SGHTA and CDR2 FQGNSA. This CDR3 comprises 14 residues. Unmatched junction bases numbered 5, after V lost 5 bases and J lost 7 bases. For the CDR3, the DNA is TGTGCCAGCAGCCTCCGGGACAGGGGTAACATTCAGTACTTC. Protein product: CASSLRDRGNIQYF.

Remarks on this clonotype: This could be a read error, since a much larger clone is one nucleotide away. The V and J genes are TRBV6-1 and TRBJ1-4, with no clear D. Germline CDR1 and CDR2: MNHNS and SASEGT. CDR3 length: 15 residues. The V gene lost 5 bases and the J gene lost 14 bases, with 24 bases spanning the gap. CDR3 protein: CASSHGPGPQSRLFF. The CDR3 DNA is TGTGCCAGCAGTCACGGCCCGGGTCCCCAAAGTCGGCTGTTTTTT.

There are many counts of this clonotype. The rearrangement links TRBV6-1 to TRBJ2-5, with 12 bases matching TRBD2. J gave up 1 base and V 8 bases, and 5 bases lay outside the gene matches. The CDR3 totals 15 residues. Germline CDR1 MNHNS, CDR2 SASEGT. CDR3 protein: CASQRLAGVQETQYF. The CDR3 region has the DNA TGTGCCAGCCAGAGACTAGCGGGAGTCCAAGAGACCCAGTACTTC.

The chain links TRBV9 to TRBJ1-1; TRBD1 matches 9 bases. The CDR3 extends over 13 amino acids. V shed 0 bases and J 11 bases; nucleotides not matched to a gene: 5. Germline V gene data show CDR1 as SGDLS and CDR2 as YYNGEE. CDR3 sequence: CASSVGDRAGAFF. CDR3 in DNA: TGTGCCAGCAGCGTAGGGGACAGGGCTGGGGCTTTCTTT.

At least ten counts were recorded for this clonotype. The chain employs TRBV28 and TRBJ2-7; possibly TRBD1 for D (6 bases). CDR3 size: 14 residues. Germline V gene sequence: CDR1 MDHEN, CDR2 SYDVKM. V lost 7 bases to trimming and J lost 0 bases, with 13 bases between them. This chain's CDR3 is CASTRGQSSYEQYF. In DNA, the CDR3 is TGTGCCAGCACCCGAGGACAGTCCTCCTACGAGCAGTACTTC. Full variable domain (rest looked up from reference TRBV28 and TRBJ2-7): DVKVTQSSRYLVKRTGEKVFLECVQDMDHENMFWYRQDPGLGLRLIYFSYDVKMKEKGDIPEGYSVSREKKERFSLILESASTNQTSMYLCASTRGQSSYEQYFGPGTRLTVT.

This chain uses TRBV5-6 with TRBJ1-2; 7 nucleotides agree with TRBD1. With 2 bases clipped from V and 3 bases from J, the junction kept 10 bases outside the gene matches. CDR1 is SGHDT, CDR2 YYEEEE, per germline. The CDR3 runs to 16 residues. CDR3 DNA sequence: TGTGCCAGCAGCTTCTTACCCCGGGACAGTTACTATGGCTACACCTTC. Translating gives CASSFLPRDSYYGYTF.

This clonotype was recorded a few times. In nucleotides, the CDR3 is TGTGCCAGCAGTGACCCTGGACCTATGGGGTCCTACGAGCAGTACTTC. It encodes CASSDPGPMGSYEQYF. The chain has TRBV25-1 and TRBJ2-7; unclear D gene. Trimming removed 3 bases at V and 1 base at J, with 16 bases between. This CDR3 spans 16 amino acids. Germline V lookup: CDR1 MGHDK, CDR2 SYGVNS.

At least ten counts were recorded for this clonotype. The CDR3 loop reads CAGNRGSEQYF. For the CDR3, the DNA is TGTGCCGGAAACAGGGGAAGTGAGCAGTACTTC. The chain combines TRBV2 with TRBJ2-7, with 7 bases that match TRBD1. CDR1 is SNHLY and CDR2 is FYNNEI in the germline V gene. This CDR3 is 11 amino acids long. Unmatched junction bases numbered 8, after V lost 11 bases and J lost 7 bases.

This clonotype was seen a handful of times. V usage is TRBV7-9 and J usage is TRBJ2-3, with D possibly matching TRBD2 (6 bases). Trimming took 2 bases from V and 4 from J, leaving 13 bases between them. Germline values: CDR1 SEHNR, CDR2 FQNEAQ (reference sequence). The CDR3 has 15 amino acids. The CDR3 loop reads CASSLPRLGSDTQYF. In DNA form, the CDR3 reads TGTGCCAGCAGCTTACCTAGACTAGGATCAGATACGCAGTATTTT.

This clonotype was observed many times. The chain couples TRBV28 to TRBJ1-1, with D perhaps matching TRBD1 (5 bases). Trimming took 8 bases from V and 6 from J, leaving 22 bases between them. The CDR3 is made up of 15 amino acids. Germline CDR1 is MDHEN and CDR2 is SYDVKM. This CDR3 reads CASCPPGGGWAEAFF. The CDR3 bases are TGTGCCAGCTGCCCGCCTGGGGGGGGTTGGGCTGAAGCTTTCTTT.

The rearrangement links TRBV28 to TRBJ2-7, with 16 bases lining up with TRBD2. The CDR3 covers 16 residues. The V segment lost 2 bases and the J segment 7 bases; nucleotides outside the gene matches: 5. Germline assignment: CDR1 MDHEN and CDR2 SYDVKM. This chain's CDR3 is CASSLIGTSGRAEQYF. The CDR3 DNA reads as TGTGCCAGCAGTTTAATAGGGACTAGCGGGAGGGCGGAGCAGTACTTC. The full variable domain, completed using reference TRBV28 and TRBJ2-7, is DVKVTQSSRYLVKRTGEKVFLECVQDMDHENMFWYRQDPGLGLRLIYFSYDVKMKEKGDIPEGYSVSREKKERFSLILESASTNQTSMYLCASSLIGTSGRAEQYFGPGTRLTVT.

As regards this clonotype: Being one base from a much bigger clone, this may be a read error. The chain carries TRBV6-1 and TRBJ2-7; 7 nucleotides agree with TRBD1. The CDR3 covers 12 residues. CDR1 and CDR2 from the germline V gene are MNHNS and SASEGT. CDR3 protein: CVSATGTYEQYF. The CDR3 nucleotides are TGTGTCAGCGCGACAGGGACGTACGAGCAGTACTTC.

The CDR3, as DNA: TGTGCCAGCAGCTTAGGTACAGGGTTAAGACAGCCCCAGCATTTT. It encodes CASSLGTGLRQPQHF. The chain uses TRBV2 and TRBJ1-5, with TRBD1 as a possible D gene (6 bases). Germline assignment: CDR1 SNHLY and CDR2 FYNNEI. Trimming pared 6 bases from V and 7 bases from J, leaving 19 bases between. The CDR3 contains 15 residues.

This clonotype was detected ten times or more. V gene TRBV7-8 combines with J gene TRBJ1-1; the D gene is possibly TRBD1 (6 bases). CDR1 and CDR2 (germline): SGHVS, FQNEAQ. Between the trimmed V and J ends, which lost 4 bases and 3 bases, there was a span of 12 bases. CDR3 length: 14 amino acids. The CDR3 coding sequence is TGTGCCAGCAGCTCTTTGACAGGATACACTGAAGCTTTCTTT. Translated, it gives CASSSLTGYTEAFF.

This clonotype was counted at least ten times. The J gene is TRBJ1-1, the V gene TRBV7-2; no definite D call. Trimming took 3 bases from V and 0 from J, leaving 8 bases between them. The CDR3 is 14 residues long. From germline, CDR1 is SGHTA and CDR2 FQGNSA. CDR3 amino acids: CASSFGGLNTEAFF. The CDR3 coding sequence is TGTGCCAGCAGCTTTGGCGGCCTGAACACTGAAGCTTTCTTT.

This chain uses TRBV4-3 with TRBJ1-2, with 10 bases matching TRBD1. The J segment lost 2 bases and the V segment lost 0 bases, leaving 6 bases of the junction unmatched. From germline, CDR1 is LGHNA and CDR2 YSLEER. The CDR3 spans 17 residues. The CDR3 nucleotides are TGCGCCAGCAGCCAAGATCTGGGACAGGGGCGAAACTATGGCTACACCTTC. Translation: CASSQDLGQGRNYGYTF.

This clonotype was detected a few times. The rearrangement links TRBV29-1 to TRBJ2-2; the D is unclear. This CDR3 spans 15 amino acids. Trimming removed 7 bases at V and 0 bases at J, with 15 bases between. CDR1 is SQVTM, CDR2 ANQGSEA, per germline. CDR3 residues: CSADISHANTGELFF. The CDR3 nucleotides read TGCAGCGCCGATATAAGCCATGCGAACACCGGGGAGCTGTTTTTT.

This chain connects TRBV7-9 to TRBJ2-7, with a weak D call TRBD1 (5 bases). Trimming cost V 3 bases and J 2 bases, with 17 bases left between them. The CDR3 runs to 16 residues. From germline, CDR1 is SEHNR and CDR2 FQNEAQ (reference sequence). The CDR3 is CASSFAFEGVTYEQYF. As DNA, the CDR3 is TGTGCCAGCAGCTTTGCCTTCGAAGGGGTTACCTACGAGCAGTACTTC.

The rearrangement joins TRBV2 to TRBJ2-7; a possible D gene is TRBD2 (7 bases). Germline V CDR1 and CDR2: SNHLY, FYNNEI. Between the trimmed V and J ends, which lost 2 bases and 4 bases, there was a span of 15 bases. The CDR3 consists of 15 residues. The CDR3 region is CASSETGGPVYEQYF. The CDR3 coding sequence is TGTGCCAGCAGTGAAACCGGGGGGCCCGTATACGAGCAGTACTTC.

This clonotype showed up many times. A junction boundary mismatches the germline segment, possibly from a read error. Written as DNA, the CDR3 is TGTGCCAGCAGTGACAGGCCTGAGGCTTTCTTT. This translates into CASSDRPEAFF. The gene calls are TRBV2 and TRBJ1-1; D is undetermined. Germline-derived CDR1 and CDR2 are SNHLY and FYNNEI. The CDR3 consists of 11 residues.

The rearrangement joins TRBV9 to TRBJ1-5; D gene uncertain. CDR1 is SGDLS and CDR2 is YYNGEE in the germline V gene. CDR3 length equals 15 residues. The V gene lost 3 bases and the J gene lost 9 bases, with 19 bases spanning the gap. CDR3 nucleotides: TGTGCCAGCAGCGACACGGACGGAGGCAAATGGCCCCAGCATTTT. It codes for CASSDTDGGKWPQHF.

In the case of this clonotype: This CDR3 is missing its conserved last phenylalanine or tryptophan, likely due to a read error. This sequence joins TRBV9 and TRBJ1-1; D may be TRBD1 (5 bases). Trimming shortened V by 0 bases and J by 6 bases, and 9 bases separated the two germline ends. Germline V gene lookup returns CDR1 SGDLS and CDR2 YYNGEE. The CDR3 runs 13 residues. This CDR3 reads CASSVGGAAEAFS. The CDR3, as DNA: TGTGCCAGCAGCGTAGGGGGCGCGGCTGAAGCTTTCTCT.